What follows is one T cell receptor (beta chain) and its context. CDR1 and CDR2 from the germline V gene are SGDLS and YYNGEE. The CDR3 is 13 residues long. Deletions cut 2 bases from V and 6 bases from J, with 11 bases between. Assay: immunoSEQ multiplex PCR; the TCRdb copy retains only in-frame clones and omits some. The table records about 190,000 clones, around 92% of them present only once. The data were obtained in a study of T cell responses to AZD1222 COVID-19 vaccine. This receptor was identified in an adult in good health. Sample: peripheral blood, taken on day 0 of AZD1222 vaccination. The chain combines TRBV9 with TRBJ1-2; D is perhaps TRBD1 (6 bases). CDR3 sequence: CASSVQGINGYTF. In nucleotides, the CDR3 is TGTGCCAGCAGCGTCCAGGGGATTAATGGCTACACCTTC.